The subject of this entry is one TCR beta chain. Its antigen is unknown. The assay that was used to sequence DNA from cultured CD4+ T cells was the Oncomine TCR Beta short-read assay. TCRdb reprocessed the PCR reads with MiXCR, giving one entry per CDR3 protein. The table lists 13,000 or so distinct CDR3 sequences, about four fifths of them singletons, with roughly 30% in the top ten. This entry comes from a study of vaccination and CD4 T cells after COVID-19. Study information: For each participant, vaccination comprised two doses of either the BNT162b2 or the mRNA-1273 vaccine. Study-wide points: Convalescent patients' vaccine-specific clones were spike mono-reactive in 304 of 307 cases.

This sample's treatment: approximately nine-day PBMC culture with coronavirus spike peptide pools or control peptides (ViraFEST assay). Under the ViraFEST approach, antigen-specific T cells were expanded with peptide pools and TCRs subsequently sequenced. CDR1 and CDR2 (germline): GTSNPN, SVGIG (reference sequence). CDR3 size: 15 residues. V was trimmed by 1 base and J by 3 bases, leaving 13 bases between them. This receptor was identified in a human donor who had recovered from COVID-19. The rearrangement links TRBV30 to TRBJ1-5; D not certain. Sequencing used CD4+ T cells from blood, cultured in vitro. The CDR3 region has the DNA TGTGCCTGGAGTGCTCGCGGATTATACAATCAGCCCCAGCATTTT. Protein: CAWSARGLYNQPQHF. The full variable domain, its missing parts supplied by reference TRBV30 and TRBJ1-5, is SQTIHQWPATLVQPVGSPLSLECTVEGTSNPNLYWYRQAAGRGLQLLFYSVGIGQISSEVPQNLSASRPQDRQFILSSKKLLLSDSGFYLCAWSARGLYNQPQHFGDGTRLSIL.